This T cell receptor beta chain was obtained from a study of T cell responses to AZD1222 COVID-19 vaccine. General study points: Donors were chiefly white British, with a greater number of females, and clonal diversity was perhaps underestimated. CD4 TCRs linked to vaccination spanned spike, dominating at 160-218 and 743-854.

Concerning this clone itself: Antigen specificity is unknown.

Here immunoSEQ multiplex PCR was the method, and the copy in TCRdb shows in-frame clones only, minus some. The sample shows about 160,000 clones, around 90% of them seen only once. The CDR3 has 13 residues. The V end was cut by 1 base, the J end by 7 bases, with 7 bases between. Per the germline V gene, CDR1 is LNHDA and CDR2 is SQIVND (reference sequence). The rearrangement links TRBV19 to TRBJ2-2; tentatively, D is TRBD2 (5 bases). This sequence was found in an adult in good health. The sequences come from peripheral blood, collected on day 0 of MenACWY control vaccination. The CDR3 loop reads CASSIVRGGELFF. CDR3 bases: TGTGCCAGTAGTATAGTCCGGGGCGGGGAGCTGTTTTTT.